This paragraph covers one T cell receptor beta chain sequence. Its target is not known. V lost 4 bases and J lost 3; bases outside the gene matches: 6. Germline CDR1 and CDR2: SGDLS and YYNGEE. The CDR3 is 14 amino acids. The sample is drawn from a study of radiotherapy plus CTLA-4 blockade in lung cancer. Study-wide results and caveats: Expansion of tumor-derived TCR clones was observed in blood after radiotherapy plus ipilimumab. In blood, early T cell clone dynamics reportedly predicted response best, together with interferon-beta.

Assay: immunoSEQ multiplex PCR; the TCRdb copy retains only in-frame clones and omits some. The sample gives 90,000 to 100,000 clones, 85% to 90% of which show up once; under 5.5% is in the top ten. The V and J genes are TRBV9 and TRBJ2-7, with 8 nucleotides matching TRBD1. The sequence came from a human donor with non-small cell lung cancer that progressed on radiotherapy plus ipilimumab. The sample consisted of peripheral blood, taken from a patient treated with radiotherapy plus ipilimumab. CDR3 DNA: TGTGCCAGCAGCCCGGGACAGGCCAACTACGAGCAGTACTTC. Its translation: CASSPGQANYEQYF.